This entry describes one T cell receptor (beta chain). Its antigen is unidentified. A much bigger clone sits one base away, suggesting this may be a read error. The conserved phenylalanine or tryptophan normally closing the CDR3 is absent here, so this likely arose from a read error. V lost 6 bases, J lost 4 bases, and 10 bases stayed unmatched. Per germline, CDR1 DFQATT and CDR2 SNEGSKA (reference sequence). This CDR3 region has 14 residues. The PBMCs were taken from roughly 9.3 ml of fresh peripheral blood. The entry originates in a study of T cells in Graves' hyperthyroidism and ophthalmopathy. Study-level points and caveats: The model's output predicted ophthalmopathy at a median of 6.5 months prior to onset.

It was RNA transcripts that yielded the amplified TCR beta CDR3 regions. Researchers ran a first-round RT-PCR on the TCR CDR3 using the HTBI primer set. TCRdb called the multiplex PCR reads again in MiXCR, with one record for every CDR3 protein. The profile covers under 250,000 distinct CDR3 sequences, with almost 25% appearing a single time and roughly 32% taken by the ten largest. The sequence derives from a woman aged 40 to 49 with Graves' ophthalmopathy. The sample consisted of blood. V gene TRBV20-1 combines with J gene TRBJ2-7; 9 positions match TRBD1. The CDR3, as DNA: TGCAGTGCCTCCCCCGGGACAGGGAATTACGAGCAGTACCTC. It codes for CSASPGTGNYEQYL.